This T cell receptor (beta chain) was recovered during a study of early T cells in non-severe SARS-CoV-2 infection. A single record per CDR3 protein comes from TCRdb applying MiXCR to the 5' RACE reads. The repertoire includes roughly 50,000 distinct CDR3 sequences, about 6.2% of them detected once, and approximately 6.3% sits in the top ten. This receptor was obtained from an adult who was a healthcare worker with PCR-confirmed SARS-CoV-2 infection or an uninfected control (not recorded which). Material: whole blood, obtained at baseline.

For the CDR3, the DNA is TGCAGCGTTGTTCTTGGTGGGTTGTCGCCCCACTACGAGCAGTACTTC. It specifies CSVVLGGLSPHYEQYF. This sequence joins TRBV29-1 and TRBJ2-7; D not certain. The V end was cut by 4 bases, the J end by 3 bases, with 22 bases between. Germline V gene lookup returns CDR1 SQVTM and CDR2 ANQGSEA. The CDR3 sequence is 16 residues long.